This record concerns one TCR beta chain sequence. The germline CDR1 and CDR2 sequences are DFQATT and SNEGSKA (reference sequence). The ends lost 7 bases at V and 11 bases at J; junction bases unmatched: 22. This CDR3 comprises 15 residues. These data are taken from a study of blood T cells in healthy people across ages. A J-beta primer mix and a sample-barcoded 5' primer were used in a second PCR of roughly 6 to 12 cycles. Each CDR3 protein gets one entry after TCRdb re-called the 5' RACE reads with MiXCR. The repertoire holds 1.5 million to 2 million distinct CDR3 sequences, with roughly 30% as singletons. Each sample used at least 6.5 million PBMCs.

The chain combines TRBV20-1 with TRBJ2-5; TRBD2 matches at 7 bases. The clonotype was recovered from a woman aged 25 to 39 in good health. The sequencing input was blood. The CDR3, as DNA: TGCAGTGTCACGACTAGCAGGCGGGTAAACAATGAGCAGTACTTC. This gives the protein CSVTTSRRVNNEQYF.